This TCR beta chain was identified during a study of Ad26.COV2.S vaccination and SARS-CoV-2 variants. Study as a whole: Into the muscle, Ad26.COV2.S was dosed once or twice, 56 days apart. General study results and limits: Spike-specific responses of CD8+ and CD4+ T cells were reported to display substantial breadth after vaccination. Vaccinees showed greater spike-specific TCR breadth than placebo recipients.

The treatment is: over 15 received Ad26.COV2.S at low or high dose, single or two shots; several received placebo; per-sample allocation not given. Collection of samples fell on day 63 after the first vaccine or placebo injection. The data were produced by immunoSEQ multiplex PCR, yet TCRdb's version contains in-frame clones alone and is incomplete. The sample lists a few hundred thousand clones; about 93% were seen once. A note on this clone: Its specificity is unknown.

Germline CDR1 is MDHEN and CDR2 is SYDVKM. Trimming cost V 3 bases and J 2 bases, with 6 bases left between them. The CDR3 covers 13 residues. The TCR sequence derives from a person aged 18 to 59 who received the Ad26.COV2.S COVID-19 vaccine or a placebo. The chain is built from TRBV28 and TRBJ2-3; D is ambiguous. The specimen comprised peripheral blood, sampled in a trial of Ad26.COV2.S vaccine versus placebo. The CDR3 loop is CASSFPATDTQYF. The DNA of the CDR3 is TGTGCCAGCAGTTTCCCGGCCACAGATACGCAGTATTTT.